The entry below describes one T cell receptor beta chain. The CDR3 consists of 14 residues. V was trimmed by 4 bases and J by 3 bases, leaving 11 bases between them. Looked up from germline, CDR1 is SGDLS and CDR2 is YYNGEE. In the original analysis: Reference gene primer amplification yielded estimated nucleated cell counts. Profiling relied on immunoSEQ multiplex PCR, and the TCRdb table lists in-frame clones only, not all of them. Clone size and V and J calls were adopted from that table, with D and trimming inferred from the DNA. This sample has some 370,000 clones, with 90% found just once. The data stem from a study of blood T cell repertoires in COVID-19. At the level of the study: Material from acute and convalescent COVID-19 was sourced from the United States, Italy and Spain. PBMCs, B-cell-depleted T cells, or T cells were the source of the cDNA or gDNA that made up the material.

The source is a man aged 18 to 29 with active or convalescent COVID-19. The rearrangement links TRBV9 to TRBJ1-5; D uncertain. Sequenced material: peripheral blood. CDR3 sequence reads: CASSSDTFNQPQHF. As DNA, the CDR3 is TGTGCCAGCAGCAGTGACACCTTCAATCAGCCCCAGCATTTT.